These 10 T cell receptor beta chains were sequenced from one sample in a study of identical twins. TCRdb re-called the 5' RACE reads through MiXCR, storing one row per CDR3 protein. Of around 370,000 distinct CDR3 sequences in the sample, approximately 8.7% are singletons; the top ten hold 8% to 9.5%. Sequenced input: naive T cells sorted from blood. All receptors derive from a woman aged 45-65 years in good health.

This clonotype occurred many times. In nucleotides, the CDR3 is TGTGCCAGCAGCTACGCCGGGACAGTCGGTGAAGCTTTCTTT. It encodes CASSYAGTVGEAFF. The chain couples TRBV3-1 to TRBJ1-1; 7 bases agree with TRBD1. The CDR3 runs 14 residues. V trimming: 5 bases; J trimming: 7 bases; junction bases outside the gene matches: 10. Germline CDR1 LGHDT, CDR2 YNNKEL (reference sequence).

The CDR3 loop is CATASGRKGEQFF. CDR3 DNA: TGTGCCACCGCTAGCGGGAGGAAGGGTGAGCAGTTCTTC. The gene calls are TRBV15 and TRBJ2-1; 11 bases fit TRBD2. J gave up 9 bases and V 8 bases, and 6 bases lay outside the gene matches. CDR1 LNHNV and CDR2 YYDKDF come from the germline V gene (reference sequence). The CDR3 has 13 amino acids.

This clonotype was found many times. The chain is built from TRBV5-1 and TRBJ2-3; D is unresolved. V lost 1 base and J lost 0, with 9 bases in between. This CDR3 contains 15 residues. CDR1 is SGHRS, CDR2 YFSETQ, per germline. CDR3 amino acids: CASSLKWSSTDTQYF. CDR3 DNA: TGCGCCAGCAGCTTGAAATGGTCCAGCACAGATACGCAGTATTTT.

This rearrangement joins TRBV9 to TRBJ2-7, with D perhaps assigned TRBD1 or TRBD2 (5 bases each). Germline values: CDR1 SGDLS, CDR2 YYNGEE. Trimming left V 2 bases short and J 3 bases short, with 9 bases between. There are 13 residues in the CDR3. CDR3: CASSVDSGYEQYF. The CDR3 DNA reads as TGTGCCAGCAGCGTCGACAGCGGCTACGAGCAGTACTTC. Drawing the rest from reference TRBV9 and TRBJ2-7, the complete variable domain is DSGVTQTPKHLITATGQRVTLRCSPRSGDLSVYWYQQSLDQGLQFLIQYYNGEERAKGNILERFSAQQFPDLHSELNLSSLELGDSALYFCASSVDSGYEQYFGPGTRLTVT.

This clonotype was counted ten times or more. The CDR3 loop is CASSLAGGSTGELFF. DNA for the CDR3: TGCGCCAGCAGCTTAGCGGGAGGAAGCACCGGGGAGCTGTTTTTT. The rearrangement links TRBV5-1 to TRBJ2-2; 9 bases line up with TRBD2. V lost 2 bases and J lost 4; bases outside the gene matches: 3. From germline, CDR1 is SGHRS and CDR2 YFSETQ. This CDR3 contains 15 residues.

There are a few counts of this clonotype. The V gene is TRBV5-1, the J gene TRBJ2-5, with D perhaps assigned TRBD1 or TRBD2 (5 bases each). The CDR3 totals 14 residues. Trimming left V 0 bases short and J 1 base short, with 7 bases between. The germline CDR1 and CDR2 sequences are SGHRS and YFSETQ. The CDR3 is CASSLAGPQETQYF. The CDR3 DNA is TGCGCCAGCAGCTTGGCGGGACCCCAAGAGACCCAGTACTTC.

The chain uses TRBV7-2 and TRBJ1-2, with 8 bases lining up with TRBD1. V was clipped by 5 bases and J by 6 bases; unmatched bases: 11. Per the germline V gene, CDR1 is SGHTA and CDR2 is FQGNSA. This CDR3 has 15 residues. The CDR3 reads CASSLRGQGGNGYTF. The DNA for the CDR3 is TGTGCCAGCAGCCTCCGAGGACAGGGAGGAAATGGCTACACCTTC.

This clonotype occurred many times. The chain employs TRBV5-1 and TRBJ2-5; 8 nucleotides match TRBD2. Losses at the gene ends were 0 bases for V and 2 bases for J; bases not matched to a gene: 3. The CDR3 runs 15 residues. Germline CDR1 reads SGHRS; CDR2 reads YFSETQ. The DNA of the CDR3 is TGCGCCAGCAGCTTGGCTAGCGGGCCTCAAGAGACCCAGTACTTC. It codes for CASSLASGPQETQYF. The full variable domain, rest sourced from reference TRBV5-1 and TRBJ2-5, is KAGVTQTPRYLIKTRGQQVTLSCSPISGHRSVSWYQQTPGQGLQFLFEYFSETQRNKGNFPGRFSGRQFSNSRSEMNVSTLELGDSALYLCASSLASGPQETQYFGPGTRLLVL.

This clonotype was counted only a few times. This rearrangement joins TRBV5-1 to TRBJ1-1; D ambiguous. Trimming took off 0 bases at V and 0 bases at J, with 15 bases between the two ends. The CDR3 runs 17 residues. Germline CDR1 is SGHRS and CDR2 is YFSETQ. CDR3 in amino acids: CASSLGRNEWLNTEAFF. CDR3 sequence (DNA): TGCGCCAGCAGCTTGGGAAGAAACGAGTGGCTGAACACTGAAGCTTTCTTT.

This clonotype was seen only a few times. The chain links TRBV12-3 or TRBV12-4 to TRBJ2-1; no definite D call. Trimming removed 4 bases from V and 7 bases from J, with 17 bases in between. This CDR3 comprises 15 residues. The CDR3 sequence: CASSSWPNSKNEQFF. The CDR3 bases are TGTGCCAGCAGTTCTTGGCCGAACTCGAAGAATGAGCAGTTCTTC.